This paragraph covers one T cell receptor beta chain sequence. Its antigen is as yet unknown. These data come from a study of cytomegalovirus exposure and HLA in healthy donors. This CDR3 is built from 12 residues. Trimming pared 5 bases from V and 0 bases from J, leaving 8 bases between. CDR1 and CDR2 from the germline V gene are GTSNPN and SVGIG (reference sequence). Broader study findings: Within an earlier analysis, most TCR beta V segments proved productive either about 90% or about 30% of the time. Per a later analysis, under 20,000 TCR beta sequences showed association with HLA alleles at 0.05 false discovery rate. Likely technical artifact: a cluster of highly shared sequence variants.

This PCR relied on a set of 60 Vbeta primers and 13 Jbeta primers. Sequencing was performed with immunoSEQ multiplex PCR; in TCRdb, only in-frame clones are kept and a portion is missing. Of roughly 120,000 clones listed, 9.5% were seen once; the top ten hold over 2.5%. The receptor was isolated from a man under 40 in good health and CMV-seronegative. The sequencing input was PBMCs. The genes are TRBV30 and TRBJ2-7; D is uncertain. DNA for the CDR3: TGTGCCTGGGATTTCAGCTCCTACGAGCAGTACTTC. Translation gives CAWDFSSYEQYF.